This TCR beta chain was sequenced in a study of cytomegalovirus exposure and HLA in healthy donors. The study's findings and limits: Specific recognition of CMV antigens was confirmed in vitro for three chains (all CMV-associated). According to the study, roughly 180 TCR beta chains were cytomegalovirus-associated.

Primers: 60 Vbeta forward and 13 Jbeta reverse. Sequencing used immunoSEQ multiplex PCR; TCRdb keeps in-frame clones, though not all of them. Here the sample spans 130,000 or so clones, 73% being singletons. Germline V lookup: CDR1 SGHKS, CDR2 YYEKEE (reference sequence). There are 15 residues in the CDR3. With 0 bases removed from V and 1 base from J, the gap between germline ends came to 7 bases. Points on this clone: Its antigen is not identified.

The clonotype was recovered from a woman in her forties in good health and CMV-seropositive. Sequencing was done on a sample of PBMCs. This chain links TRBV5-5 with TRBJ2-2, with TRBD1 as a possible D gene (6 bases). The CDR3 bases are TGTGCCAGCAGCTTGGACAGGGTGAACACCGGGGAGCTGTTTTTT. This codes for CASSLDRVNTGELFF.